Below, one T cell receptor (beta chain) is given with its context. This entry comes from a study of T cell changes during pregnancy in multiple sclerosis. V dropped 4 bases and J dropped 5; count of bases not matched to a gene: 11. The CDR3 covers 16 residues. Germline CDR1 MNHEY, CDR2 SVGAGI. Data came from immunoSEQ multiplex PCR; TCRdb stores just in-frame clones and leaves some out. This table has around 62,000 clones, roughly 88% appearing once. The chain employs TRBV6-5 and TRBJ1-1; 9 bases are shared with TRBD1. The starting material was peripheral blood, obtained in the second trimester of pregnancy. The origin of this receptor is a female donor in good health, enrolled as a control in a pregnancy study. This CDR3 reads CASSFQTGTGKTEAFF. CDR3 in DNA: TGTGCCAGCAGTTTCCAAACCGGGACAGGGAAGACTGAAGCTTTCTTT.